This T cell receptor (beta chain) was found in a study of CD8+CD57+ T cells in acquired aplastic anemia. Study findings and constraints: There were approximately 27 CD8+ CDR3 sequences that occurred in both patients and controls.

This clonotype showed up many times. What it binds is unknown. Sequenced patients had shown CD8+CD57+ cell expansion by flow cytometry. Patients uniformly had severe acquired aplastic anemia. Both TCR beta VDJ combination and CDR3 sequence profiling were carried out. Genomic DNA was the template for this profiling. TCRdb analysed the reads with MiXCR anew, one entry per CDR3 protein. The sample has some 150,000 distinct CDR3 sequences, approximately 52% seen once. This CDR3 is built from 12 residues. V lost 3 bases and J 9 bases, leaving 9 bases between the germline ends. Sequences were obtained from sorted CD4+, CD8+, or CD8+CD57+ T cells (not recorded which) from PBMCs. The chain uses TRBV12-3 or TRBV12-4 and TRBJ2-1; perhaps D is TRBD1 or TRBD2 (6 bases each). This clonotype was sampled from a human donor with aplastic anemia. The CDR3 region is CASSFRGPEQFF. In nucleotides, the CDR3 is TGTGCCAGCAGTTTTCGGGGGCCTGAGCAGTTCTTC.